The 11 T cell receptor beta chains below all came from one sample that was sequenced in a study of blood T cell repertoires in COVID-19. The table came from immunoSEQ multiplex PCR; TCRdb's copy has only in-frame clones and leaves some out. In the table there are approximately 330,000 clones, around 90% of which are singletons. Input material: peripheral blood. The receptors shown here come from a man aged 25-45 years with COVID-19, enrolled during active disease.

This clone was picked up one time. The V and J genes are TRBV7-2 and TRBJ2-1; D is ambiguous. Germline values: CDR1 SGHTA, CDR2 FQGNSA. V was pared by 1 base and J by 7 bases, with 8 bases between. The CDR3 is made up of 13 amino acids. This CDR3 is CASSLDFLNEQFF. Written as DNA, the CDR3 is TGTGCCAGCAGCTTAGACTTCTTAAATGAGCAGTTCTTC.

The chain links TRBV2 to TRBJ1-5; D is uncertain. From germline, CDR1 is SNHLY and CDR2 FYNNEI. The CDR3 length is 13 residues. Trimming took off 2 bases at V and 6 bases at J, with 8 bases between the two ends. The CDR3 DNA sequence: TGTGCCAGCAGTGAAAATTGGAGTCAGCCCCAGCATTTT. It yields the protein CASSENWSQPQHF.

The chain links TRBV29-1 to TRBJ2-7; D is ambiguous. Trimming pared 6 bases from V and 2 bases from J, leaving 17 bases between. Germline loops: CDR1 SQVTM, CDR2 ANQGSEA. This CDR3 has 14 amino acids. The CDR3 is CSVGRGYPPYEQYF. The CDR3 DNA reads as TGCAGCGTCGGAAGAGGATACCCCCCCTACGAGCAGTACTTC.

The V and J genes are TRBV5-1 and TRBJ2-7; D gene ambiguous. The V gene lost 0 bases and the J gene lost 0 bases, with 13 bases spanning the gap. CDR3 length equals 16 residues. Germline lookup yields CDR1 SGHRS and CDR2 YFSETQ. DNA of the CDR3: TGCGCCAGCAGCTTGGGACCGGAGATCAGCTCCTACGAGCAGTACTTC. Translation: CASSLGPEISSYEQYF.

J is TRBJ1-2 and V is TRBV9; TRBD1 matches 10 bases. CDR1 and CDR2 (germline): SGDLS, YYNGEE. Trimming removed 3 bases from V and 4 bases from J; junction bases left unmatched: 6. The CDR3 spans 15 residues. The CDR3 DNA sequence: TGTGCCAGCAGCGAGGGGACAGGGGCCAGCTATGGCTACACCTTC. It translates to CASSEGTGASYGYTF.

V usage is TRBV7-3 and J usage is TRBJ1-1; D gene unclear. The CDR3 loop spans 15 amino acids. From germline, CDR1 is SGHTA and CDR2 FQGTGA. The ends were cut back, 1 base at V and 1 base at J, with 10 bases in the middle. For the CDR3, the DNA is TGTGCCAGCAGCTTAATTCCTGGAGAGAACACTGAAGCTTTCTTT. Translated, it gives CASSLIPGENTEAFF.

J is TRBJ2-7 and V is TRBV5-5; D is ambiguous. Trimming removed 2 bases from V and 6 bases from J, with 6 bases in between. Germline V gene sequence: CDR1 SGHKS, CDR2 YYEKEE (reference sequence). The CDR3 sequence is 11 residues long. CDR3 amino acids: CASSFGVEQYF. CDR3 coding DNA: TGTGCCAGCAGCTTTGGAGTCGAGCAGTACTTC.

This chain joins TRBV5-1 and TRBJ2-2; D is unclear. Germline values: CDR1 SGHRS, CDR2 YFSETQ. V was pared by 1 base and J by 6 bases, with 4 bases between. The CDR3 has 12 residues. The CDR3 region is CASSLLAGELFF. Here the CDR3 DNA reads TGCGCCAGCAGCTTGTTAGCCGGGGAGCTGTTTTTT.

The chain employs TRBV7-9 and TRBJ1-1; D ambiguous. The CDR3 has 15 amino acids. The germline CDR1 and CDR2 sequences are SEHNR and FQNEAQ (reference sequence). V lost 4 bases and J 0 bases, leaving 12 bases between the germline ends. CDR3 DNA: TGTGCCAGCAGCTCACAGATTACCCTGAACACTGAAGCTTTCTTT. It codes for CASSSQITLNTEAFF.

The table lists this clone with a few counts. The chain carries TRBV7-2 and TRBJ2-3; D unclear. The CDR3 has 13 residues. V lost 2 bases and J lost 6, with 9 bases in between. The germline CDR1 and CDR2 sequences are SGHTA and FQGNSA. CDR3 nucleotide sequence: TGTGCCAGCAGCTTATACACGTGGGATACGCAGTATTTT. It is translated as CASSLYTWDTQYF.

The V gene is TRBV19, the J gene TRBJ1-5; D might be TRBD1 (5 bases). From germline, CDR1 is LNHDA and CDR2 SQIVND (reference sequence). Trimming removed 6 bases from V and 2 bases from J, with 14 bases in between. The CDR3 consists of 15 residues. The CDR3 sequence: CASRPPDSRNQPQHF. The CDR3 nucleotides are TGTGCCAGTAGACCGCCTGACAGCCGCAATCAGCCCCAGCATTTT.